The clone carrying this T cell receptor (beta chain) was counted at least ten times. Researchers amplified the TCR beta CDR3 regions from RNA transcripts. First-round RT-PCR targeting the TCR CDR3 was performed with the HTBI primer set. TCRdb processed the multiplex PCR reads anew with MiXCR; each CDR3 protein has one entry. The sample yields around 300,000 distinct CDR3 sequences, roughly 15% seen once. CDR3 size: 13 residues. V lost 2 bases to trimming and J lost 4 bases, with 7 bases between them. In germline, CDR1 is ENHRY, CDR2 SYGVKD. The entry originates in a study of T cells in Graves' hyperthyroidism and ophthalmopathy.

This TCR was recovered from a middle-aged woman with Graves' ophthalmopathy. V gene TRBV10-3 combines with J gene TRBJ2-3, with no clear D. The sequencing sample was made of blood. CDR3: CAISEASSDTQYF. In DNA, the CDR3 is TGTGCCATCAGTGAGGCCTCCTCAGATACGCAGTATTTT.